This is a list of T cell receptor beta chains from one sample in a study of cytomegalovirus exposure and HLA in healthy donors. Measured with immunoSEQ multiplex PCR; TCRdb has only the in-frame clones, and not every one. The data hold 99,000 or so clones, with roughly 12% observed a single time. The sample consisted of PBMCs. The receptors here all came from a man aged 40-55 years in good health and CMV-seropositive. Each CDR3 is given without its conserved first and last residue.

TRBV19 14 ASSSGQGTFTDTQY
TRBV5-6 14 ASSSRTGATVNEQF
TRBV7-8 13 ASSLATGGLSPLH
TRBV7-8 12 ASSLGTGQETQY
TRBV19 15 ASSLWDRGSGNQPQH
TRBV27 13 ASSVTRDRDTEAF
TRBV13 15 ASSFPGGGRDSYEQY
TRBV12-2 13 ASRPNDRDQETQY
TRBV19 14 ASSKSPRGLYTEAF
TRBV7-3 12 ASSWSGPTGELF
TRBV7-6 11 ASSLAPNTEAF
TRBV6-5 12 ASSRLAGGYEQY
TRBV6-6 13 ASSSSGSMGGELF
TRBV4-1 14 ASSQDSRAGEYGYT
TRBV19 11 ASSSQNTGELF
TRBV9 15 ASSVGLAGANTGELF
TRBV5-5 13 ASSLVLGAHYGYT
TRBV6-5 10 ASSPRGETQY
TRBV4-1 12 ASSQVAGLKTQY
TRBV6-5 13 ASSWTGGGNQPQH
TRBV10-3 12 AISGTGSYNEQF
TRBV27 13 ASRPGTGNTGELF
TRBV2 11 ASSVGQVGKAF
TRBV30 11 AWRQGAGETQY
TRBV10-3 11 AAGRLRQETQY
TRBV4-1 11 ASSQVVSLEQY
TRBV7-6 13 ASSSLGQSTDTQY
TRBV7-3 13 ASSSLGGRGPTQY
TRBV7-8 13 ASSLGRSGGTEAF
TRBV7-2 10 ASSSLAGGKF
TRBV27 12 ASGGQGGLYEQY
TRBV5-1 12 ASSLGPGDYGYT
TRBV27 9 ASSFGTEAF
TRBV10-3 10 ATRTGGYEQY
TRBV6-1 11 ASSTNSNQPQH
TRBV18 13 ASSPGQRGNTEAF
TRBV6-5 14 ASSYSLKQGSQPQH
TRBV7-7 12 ASSLYGAYNEQF
TRBV5-6 13 ASSFGASGSYEQY
TRBV4-1 13 ASSQVSGSGNEQF
TRBV9 14 ASSVATFSGLREQY
TRBV19 14 ASSIIPAGVAGELF
TRBV11-2 15 ASSLVGLRGVAETQY
TRBV19 11 ASSRGQDTEAF
TRBV6-1 12 ASNRDRGRDEQY
TRBV29-1 8 SVQRNTQY
TRBV27 12 ASRSQGVGYGYT
TRBV5-8 12 ASSSQGRDQPQH
TRBV6-5 10 ASSSQGQAQY
TRBV5-6 13 ASSLGAGPYNEQF
TRBV4-1 14 ASSRPGHDSGNTIY
TRBV29-1 14 SVEDPKLAGPDTQY
TRBV7-7 11 ASSLGTGTEQY
TRBV29-1 11 SVGTFRETEAF
TRBV6-1 13 ASTPLDGSNQPQH
TRBV7-2 12 ASSSLMLVHEQY
TRBV28 14 ASSLLTSGSSHEQY
TRBV30 12 ASDSTANTGELF
TRBV5-1 13 ASSLGSGPSYEQY